This T cell receptor (beta chain) stems from a study of T-cell memory formation after mild COVID-19. Study information: For the most part, TCR clusters were specific to one donor.

MiXCR, run by TCRdb on the 5' RACE reads, gives a single entry per CDR3 protein. The table has roughly 350,000 distinct CDR3 sequences, around a fifth seen once. Findings of the study overall: A subset of responding clones appeared in pre-infection memory, suggesting cross-reactive memory joined.

This clonotype appeared a few times. The target antigen is unknown. Material: PBMCs or a T cell subset sorted from them (not recorded which). This receptor was obtained from an adult woman who had mild COVID-19 (a few samples of this study predate the infection). Cell type and time point are not known.

In DNA, the CDR3 is TGCGCCAGCAGCCCACGTGGGGCTAGCGGGATGTACGAGCAGTACTTC. Amino acids: CASSPRGASGMYEQYF. The rearrangement uses TRBV5-1 and TRBJ2-7; 9 bases line up with TRBD2. This CDR3 is built from 16 residues. The germline CDR1 and CDR2 sequences are SGHRS and YFSETQ. The J segment lost 4 bases and the V segment lost 4 bases, leaving 12 bases of the junction unmatched.